A selection of T cell receptor beta chains follows, all from one sample in a study of blood T cell repertoires in COVID-19. Method: immunoSEQ multiplex PCR; TCRdb's copy keeps in-frame clones and lacks some. Of some 88,000 clones listed, 90% to 95% are singletons. The material sequenced was peripheral blood. These receptor sequences come from a human donor with active COVID-19. The donor label of this sample is uncertain. CDR3s include the opening cysteine and the closing phenylalanine or tryptophan. Fields, in order: V gene, J gene, clone size, D gene, CDR3 DNA, CDR3 protein. A D gene is named only where the DNA matches it firmly. Not all rows give a size; the values are once, few, many and, for expanded clones, a class.

>TRBV5-1|TRBJ2-5|.|TRBD2
TGCGCCAGCAGCTTGATTACTAGCGGGGACCAAGAGACCCAGTACTTC
CASSLITSGDQETQYF
>TRBV5-6|TRBJ2-7|.|.
TGTGCCAGCAGCCCTACAGGATACGGCTCCTACGAGCAGTACTTC
CASSPTGYGSYEQYF
>TRBV6-1|TRBJ1-5|.|TRBD1
TGTGCCAGCAGTGAAAGGGGACAGGGGCTATTAATGGGTCAGCCCCAGCATTTT
CASSERGQGLLMGQPQHF
>TRBV25-1|TRBJ2-2|.|.
TGTGCCAGCAGTGAATTTCCAGGGGAGGGCGGGGAGCTGTTTTTT
CASSEFPGEGGELFF
>TRBV5-5|TRBJ2-7|.|TRBD1
TGTGCCAGCAGCTGGGGACAGGGACCCTACGAGCAGTACTTC
CASSWGQGPYEQYF
>TRBV4-2|TRBJ2-7|.|TRBD1
TGTGCCAGCAGCCAAGATGCGGGACAGGGTCATTACGAGCAGTACTTC
CASSQDAGQGHYEQYF
>TRBV3-1/TRBV3-2|TRBJ1-6|.|.
TGTGCCAGCAGCCAAGACAGGGGCAACTTTAATTCACCCCTCCACTTT
CASSQDRGNFNSPLHF
>TRBV6-1|TRBJ1-2|.|.
TGTGCCAGCAGTGAAGCTGAACGGGATGGCTACACCTTC
CASSEAERDGYTF
>TRBV3-1/TRBV3-2|TRBJ2-1|.|.
TGTGCCAGCTCCCGGGGTTGGGCCTACAATGAGCAGTTCTTC
CASSRGWAYNEQFF
>TRBV14|TRBJ1-4|once|TRBD1
TGTGCCAGCAGCCAGACCCGGGACAGGATATCGAGGCACGAAAAACTGTTTTTT
CASSQTRDRISRHEKLFF
>TRBV6-5|TRBJ1-5|once|TRBD1
TGTGCCTCCGCGGACAGGTCAGAGGGCAATCAGCCCCAGCATTTT
CASADRSEGNQPQHF
>TRBV6-2/TRBV6-3|TRBJ2-2|.|.
TGTGCCAGCAGTTACTCGCGGGCCACCGGGGAGCTGTTTTTT
CASSYSRATGELFF
>TRBV6-6|TRBJ1-5|.|.
TGTGCCAGCAGTTACGCGGAACTGGGCAATCAGCCCCAGCATTTT
CASSYAELGNQPQHF
>TRBV5-1|TRBJ2-1|.|TRBD2
TGCGCCAGCAGCGTGGGACTAGCGGGGGGAAATGAGCAGTTCTTC
CASSVGLAGGNEQFF
>TRBV19|TRBJ1-2|.|.
TGTGCCAGCAAGCCCAGGGGAGACGGCTATGGCTACACCTTC
CASKPRGDGYGYTF
>TRBV27|TRBJ2-3|.|TRBD1
TGTGCCAGCAGGTGGGGACAGTTCACAGATACGCAGTATTTT
CASRWGQFTDTQYF
>TRBV6-5|TRBJ2-7|.|TRBD2
TGTGCCAGCAGTAGCCCGACGGGGGGTCGCTACGAGCAGTACTTC
CASSSPTGGRYEQYF
>TRBV5-1|TRBJ2-7|.|TRBD1
TGCGCCAGCAGCCTAAGGACAGGGGAAAACGAGCAGTACTTC
CASSLRTGENEQYF
>TRBV5-4|TRBJ1-2|.|TRBD1
TGTGCCAGCAGGGAGGGGGCGGATAACTATGGCTACACCTTC
CASREGADNYGYTF
>TRBV19|TRBJ2-3|.|TRBD2
TGTGCCACCACTAGCGGGGTTAGCACAGATACGCAGTATTTT
CATTSGVSTDTQYF
>TRBV5-4|TRBJ2-1|.|.
TGTGCCAGCAGCTCCGCCGGGACATTAAACAATGAGCAGTTCTTC
CASSSAGTLNNEQFF
>TRBV5-1|TRBJ2-3|.|.
TGCGCCAGCAGCGGGACACTCCCAGATACGCAGTATTTT
CASSGTLPDTQYF
>TRBV5-1|TRBJ2-5|.|TRBD2
TGCGCCAGCAGCGGATCAGCGGGGGGTACCCTAGAGACCCAGTACTTC
CASSGSAGGTLETQYF
>TRBV24-1|TRBJ2-1|.|TRBD2
TGTGCCACCAGTACGGGGGGCTCCTACAATGAGCAGTTCTTC
CATSTGGSYNEQFF
>TRBV5-4|TRBJ2-2|.|TRBD1
TGTGCCAGCAGCTTGAGGACAGGGGACACCGGGGAGCTGTTTTTT
CASSLRTGDTGELFF
>TRBV24-1|TRBJ2-7|few|.
TGTGCCACCAGTGATTCTGGAACGGGAACTGACGAGCAGTACTTC
CATSDSGTGTDEQYF
>TRBV12-5|TRBJ1-2|.|.
TGTGCTAGTGGACGTCCTAGAGGCTACACCTTC
CASGRPRGYTF
>TRBV7-2|TRBJ1-4|.|.
TGTGCCAGCAGCTTAGGGCAGGGGAATGAAAAACTGTTTTTT
CASSLGQGNEKLFF
>TRBV12-5|TRBJ2-3|.|TRBD2
TGTGCTAGTGGTTTGTTAGCGGGGGCAGATACGCAGTATTTT
CASGLLAGADTQYF
>TRBV7-2|TRBJ2-7|.|TRBD1
TGTGCCAGCAGCCCGACAGGGGCCTGGGGCGAGCAGTACTTC
CASSPTGAWGEQYF
>TRBV6-1|TRBJ2-7|.|.
TGTGCCAGCAGTGAAAAATCGTACAGCTACGAGCAGTACTTC
CASSEKSYSYEQYF
>TRBV6-6|TRBJ1-2|.|.
TGTGCCAGCAGCCTCGGACAGCTCTATGGCTACACCTTC
CASSLGQLYGYTF
>TRBV5-1|TRBJ1-4|.|TRBD1
TGCGCCAGCAGCCTGGACAGGGGGATCGATGAAAAACTGTTTTTT
CASSLDRGIDEKLFF